The 26 T cell receptor beta chains below come from one sample, sequenced in a study of human versus mouse CDR3 diversity and MHC coevolution. Clones were read by immunoSEQ multiplex PCR, and TCRdb kept only the in-frame ones, dropping some. Altogether approximately 81,000 clones are present, roughly 93% being singletons, with the ten largest covering about 1.4%. Sequences were obtained from naive CD4+ T cells from blood. Subset of the sample: CD45RO-negative CD62L-positive naive CD4 T cells. These receptor sequences come from a person aged 30 to 70 in good health.

The chain uses TRBV5-4 and TRBJ2-5, with D tentatively TRBD2 (7 bases). V lost 3 bases to trimming and J lost 11 bases, with 20 bases between them. The CDR3 totals 14 residues. Germline V gene lookup returns CDR1 SGHNT and CDR2 YYREEE (reference sequence). CDR3 sequence reads: CASSWGGGEGKQYF. CDR3 coding DNA: TGTGCCAGCAGCTGGGGGGGCGGGGAGGGGAAACAGTACTTC.

CDR3 coding DNA: TGTGCCGGTGGACAGGTGGACACCATATATTTT. As protein: CAGGQVDTIYF. The rearrangement joins TRBV30 to TRBJ1-3; TRBD1 aligns across 7 bases. The J segment lost 8 bases and the V segment lost 8 bases, leaving 6 bases of the junction unmatched. From germline, CDR1 is GTSNPN and CDR2 SVGIG (reference sequence). This CDR3 contains 11 residues.

The chain has TRBV2 and TRBJ2-3; D gene ambiguous. Germline V lookup: CDR1 SNHLY, CDR2 FYNNEI. V was trimmed by 6 bases and J by 2 bases, leaving 6 bases between them. There are 12 residues in the CDR3. Here the CDR3 reads CASRLNTDTQYF. The CDR3 DNA reads as TGTGCCAGCAGACTTAACACAGATACGCAGTATTTT.

The chain is built from TRBV5-1 and TRBJ1-1; D gene ambiguous. Trimming removed 2 bases at V and 4 bases at J, with 12 bases between. Per the germline V gene, CDR1 is SGHRS and CDR2 is YFSETQ. The CDR3 length is 14 residues. DNA of the CDR3: TGCGCCAGCAGCTTCGCAATCGGCGGCACTGAAGCTTTCTTT. Its translation: CASSFAIGGTEAFF.

The chain employs TRBV5-6 and TRBJ1-2; weak D call: TRBD1 (6 bases). The CDR3 runs 16 residues. Germline CDR1 SGHDT, CDR2 YYEEEE. V lost 2 bases, J lost 6 bases, and 20 bases lay in between. The chain's CDR3 is CASSLPRGGAEDGYTF. In nucleotides, the CDR3 is TGTGCCAGCAGCTTACCCCGAGGGGGGGCAGAGGATGGCTACACCTTC.

The rearrangement links TRBV7-2 to TRBJ2-7, with D unresolved. CDR3 size: 13 residues. Germline V CDR1 and CDR2: SGHTA, FQGNSA. Trimming took off 3 bases at V and 3 bases at J, with 9 bases between the two ends. DNA for the CDR3: TGTGCCAGCAGCTTTCACTCCAACTACGAGCAGTACTTC. Protein sequence: CASSFHSNYEQYF. The full variable domain, with the rest looked up from reference TRBV7-2 and TRBJ2-7, is GAGVSQSPSNKVTEKGKDVELRCDPISGHTALYWYRQSLGQGLEFLIYFQGNSAPDKSGLPSDRFSAERTGGSVSTLTIQRTQQEDSAVYLCASSFHSNYEQYFGPGTRLTVT.

The genes are TRBV19 and TRBJ1-5, with D possibly being TRBD1 (6 bases). Germline assignment: CDR1 LNHDA and CDR2 SQIVND (reference sequence). V shed 11 bases and J shed 2 bases, with 16 bases lying between them. This CDR3 is built from 14 residues. CDR3: CALGWAGGNQPQHF. The CDR3 DNA sequence: TGTGCCCTCGGGTGGGCAGGGGGCAATCAGCCCCAGCATTTT.

This chain connects TRBV4-2 to TRBJ2-1; 7 bases line up with TRBD2. Germline V CDR1 and CDR2: LGHNA, YNFKEQ. V lost 3 bases and J lost 5; bases outside the gene matches: 10. The CDR3 extends over 16 amino acids. The CDR3 DNA follows: TGTGCCAGCAGCCAGGATCCGGGACTACGGGACAATGAGCAGTTCTTC. Translating gives CASSQDPGLRDNEQFF.

This clone was observed a handful of times. The genes are TRBV18 and TRBJ2-7; perhaps TRBD2 as D (5 bases). Trimming left V 6 bases short and J 5 bases short, with 14 bases between. Germline CDR1 and CDR2: KGHSH and LQKENI. CDR3 length equals 13 residues. CDR3 DNA: TGTGCCAGCTCCTCAGGACTCGGCAACGAGCAGTACTTC. Its translation is CASSSGLGNEQYF.

Turning to this clone: The same CDR3 is also encoded by other DNA sequences in this sample. The chain joins TRBV7-2 to TRBJ1-2; 7 nucleotides agree with TRBD1. V was clipped by 5 bases and J by 3 bases; unmatched bases: 6. Germline V gene lookup returns CDR1 SGHTA and CDR2 FQGNSA. This CDR3 region has 14 residues. Here the CDR3 DNA reads TGTGCCAGCAGCCCCCAGGGGGGCGACTATGGCTACACCTTC. The encoded protein is CASSPQGGDYGYTF.

The J gene is TRBJ1-6, the V gene TRBV28; D uncertain. This CDR3 comprises 12 residues. CDR1 is MDHEN, CDR2 SYDVKM, per germline. Deletions cut 6 bases from V and 7 bases from J, with 7 bases between. CDR3 sequence (DNA): TGTGCCAGCAGAGTGGCCAATTCACCCCTCCACTTT. This codes for CASRVANSPLHF. The full variable domain, its missing parts supplied by reference TRBV28 and TRBJ1-6, is DVKVTQSSRYLVKRTGEKVFLECVQDMDHENMFWYRQDPGLGLRLIYFSYDVKMKEKGDIPEGYSVSREKKERFSLILESASTNQTSMYLCASRVANSPLHFGNGTRLTVT.

The chain is built from TRBV5-1 and TRBJ2-7; possibly TRBD1 for D (6 bases). This CDR3 has 15 amino acids. Trimming took 4 bases from V and 0 from J, leaving 14 bases between them. CDR1 SGHRS and CDR2 YFSETQ come from the germline V gene. This chain's CDR3 is CASSKTGQYSYEQYF. DNA of the CDR3: TGCGCCAGCAGCAAGACAGGACAATACTCCTACGAGCAGTACTTC.

With regard to this clone: Other nucleotide sequences from this sample produce the same CDR3. This rearrangement joins TRBV27 to TRBJ2-7; 10 bases map to TRBD2. The CDR3 has 14 amino acids. V shed 3 bases, J shed 10 bases, and the junction held 9 bases outside the gene matches. CDR1 is MNHEY, CDR2 SMNVEV, per germline (reference sequence). CDR3 nucleotides: TGTGCCAGCAGTTTCGGTACTAGCGGGGCCCTCCAGTACTTC. This encodes CASSFGTSGALQYF.

This clone appeared a single time. The rearrangement uses TRBV5-1 and TRBJ2-1; 13 nucleotides agree with TRBD2. From germline, CDR1 is SGHRS and CDR2 YFSETQ. This CDR3 has 19 residues. The ends lost 2 bases at V and 2 bases at J; junction bases unmatched: 10. CDR3 protein: CASSFGLGLAGVTYNEQFF. The CDR3 region has the DNA TGCGCCAGCAGCTTCGGCCTTGGACTAGCGGGAGTCACCTACAATGAGCAGTTCTTC.

The V and J genes are TRBV7-6 and TRBJ2-5; D is unclear. The J call may be in error: the DNA end matches TRBJ2-7 better. The germline CDR1 and CDR2 sequences are SGHVS and FNYEAQ. There are 14 residues in the CDR3. CDR3 amino acids: CASSLVASSYEQYF. In nucleotides, the CDR3 is TGTGCCAGCAGCTTAGTAGCCAGTAGCTACGAGCAGTACTTC.

Regarding this clone: The junction does not match germline at one end; this may be a read error. This chain connects TRBV6-6 to TRBJ2-7, with D uncertain. This CDR3 has 13 amino acids. Looked up from germline, CDR1 is MNHNY and CDR2 is SVGAGI (reference sequence). DNA for the CDR3: TGTGCCAGCCCTCCTCCTATGCAGGCCCCTTCCCACTTC. Protein product: CASPPPMQAPSHF.

The DNA of the CDR3 is TGTGCCAGCAGCTCATCGATATGGACAGGGGCAGGTGACACTGAAGCTTTCTTT. Its protein product is CASSSSIWTGAGDTEAFF. The chain has TRBV5-5 and TRBJ1-1; 9 bases line up with TRBD1. The CDR3 loop spans 18 amino acids. The V gene end was trimmed by 3 bases and the J gene end by 3 bases; junction bases not matched to a gene: 15. CDR1 SGHKS and CDR2 YYEKEE come from the germline V gene (reference sequence).

The V call is TRBV15, the J call TRBJ1-3; D call uncertain. The CDR3 is 16 amino acids. Trimming cost V 1 base and J 0 bases, with 10 bases left between them. CDR1 is LNHNV and CDR2 is YYDKDF in the germline V gene (reference sequence). The CDR3 here is CATSRVFPSSGNTIYF. DNA of the CDR3: TGTGCCACCAGCAGAGTGTTCCCGAGCTCTGGAAACACCATATATTTT. Complete variable domain (other parts from reference TRBV15 and TRBJ1-3): DAMVIQNPRYQVTQFGKPVTLSCSQTLNHNVMYWYQQKSSQAPKLLFHYYDKDFNNEADTPDNFQSRRPNTSFCFLDIRSPGLGDTAMYLCATSRVFPSSGNTIYFGEGSWLTVV.

The rearrangement uses TRBV7-2 and TRBJ2-7; D is uncertain. The CDR3 has 14 amino acids. V was trimmed by 0 bases and J by 0 bases, leaving 6 bases between them. The germline V gene encodes CDR1 SGHTA and CDR2 FQGNSA. CDR3 in amino acids: CASSLALASYEQYF. CDR3 coding DNA: TGTGCCAGCAGCTTAGCGTTGGCCTCCTACGAGCAGTACTTC.

The chain uses TRBV30 and TRBJ1-5; D is unclear. Trimming took 3 bases from V and 4 from J, leaving 16 bases between them. The V gene's germline CDR1 is GTSNPN and CDR2 SVGIG (reference sequence). The CDR3 length is 15 residues. The DNA of the CDR3 is TGTGCCTGGAGAAAGACCGGGGAGAGAAATCAGCCCCAGCATTTT. The encoded protein is CAWRKTGERNQPQHF.

The V call is TRBV5-1, the J call TRBJ2-7; no clear D. The germline V gene has CDR1 SGHRS and CDR2 YFSETQ. Trimming stripped 1 base from V and 3 bases from J, with 8 bases between. The CDR3 consists of 13 residues. The CDR3 region is CASSLYSNYEQYF. The CDR3 bases are TGCGCCAGCAGCTTGTACAGTAACTACGAGCAGTACTTC.

V usage is TRBV7-2 and J usage is TRBJ2-7; D might be TRBD1 (6 bases). V gave up 2 bases and J gave up 3 bases, with 14 bases separating them. Germline CDR1 and CDR2: SGHTA and FQGNSA. The CDR3 contains 15 residues. The CDR3 nucleotides read TGTGCCAGCAGCTTAAATCGACAGGCGGTCTACGAGCAGTACTTC. Protein: CASSLNRQAVYEQYF.

J is TRBJ2-1 and V is TRBV9, with D tentatively TRBD1 (6 bases). There are 14 residues in the CDR3. Germline-derived CDR1 and CDR2 are SGDLS and YYNGEE. V lost 0 bases and J 7 bases, leaving 11 bases between the germline ends. The CDR3 loop is CASSVGTERNEQFF. The CDR3 region has the DNA TGTGCCAGCAGCGTAGGGACAGAGCGGAATGAGCAGTTCTTC.

The J gene is TRBJ2-6, the V gene TRBV28; the match to TRBD1 covers 9 bases. Germline V gene lookup returns CDR1 MDHEN and CDR2 SYDVKM. CDR3 length: 18 residues. The trim removed 4 bases at V and 2 bases at J, leaving 9 bases unmatched. In nucleotides, the CDR3 is TGTGCCAGCAGTTCACCGGGACAGGGTAATCCTGGGGCCAACGTCCTGACTTTC. Residues: CASSSPGQGNPGANVLTF.

The CDR3 DNA reads TGTGCTAGTGGTTCGGGTCTTCCAAGGAGTCCTGGAAACACCATATATTTT. Translating it yields CASGSGLPRSPGNTIYF. This chain connects TRBV12-5 to TRBJ1-3; D gene ambiguous. This CDR3 is built from 17 residues. Trimming took 4 bases from V and 2 from J, leaving 18 bases between them. Germline V gives CDR1 LGHNT, CDR2 FRNRAP.

The chain uses TRBV6-5 and TRBJ1-2; the match to TRBD1 covers 8 bases. The trim removed 6 bases at V and 3 bases at J, leaving 3 bases unmatched. CDR1 is MNHEY and CDR2 is SVGAGI in the germline V gene. This CDR3 is 13 amino acids long. This CDR3 reads CASSRGRDYGYTF. CDR3 nucleotide sequence: TGTGCCAGCAGCAGGGGGCGCGACTATGGCTACACCTTC.